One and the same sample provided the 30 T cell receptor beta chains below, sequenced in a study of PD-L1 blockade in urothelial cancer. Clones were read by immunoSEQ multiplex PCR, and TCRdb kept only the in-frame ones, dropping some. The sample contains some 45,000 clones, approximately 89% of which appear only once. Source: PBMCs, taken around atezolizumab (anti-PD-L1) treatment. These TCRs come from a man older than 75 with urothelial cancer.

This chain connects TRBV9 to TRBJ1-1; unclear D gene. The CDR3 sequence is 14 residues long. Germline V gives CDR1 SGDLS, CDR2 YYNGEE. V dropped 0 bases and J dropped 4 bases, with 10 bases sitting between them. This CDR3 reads CASSVAAGGTEAFF. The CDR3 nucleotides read TGTGCCAGCAGCGTAGCTGCGGGAGGCACTGAAGCTTTCTTT.

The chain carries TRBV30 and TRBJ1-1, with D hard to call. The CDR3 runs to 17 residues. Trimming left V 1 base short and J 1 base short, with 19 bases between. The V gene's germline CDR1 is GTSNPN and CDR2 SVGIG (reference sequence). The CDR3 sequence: CAWSGGPGWKTNTEAFF. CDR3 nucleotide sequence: TGTGCCTGGAGTGGAGGGCCGGGTTGGAAGACGAACACTGAAGCTTTCTTT.

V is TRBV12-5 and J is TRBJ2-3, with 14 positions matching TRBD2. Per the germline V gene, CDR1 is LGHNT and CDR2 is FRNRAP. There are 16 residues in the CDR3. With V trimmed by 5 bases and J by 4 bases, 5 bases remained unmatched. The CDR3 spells CASGPGTSGSADTQYF. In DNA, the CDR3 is TGTGCTAGTGGTCCCGGGACTAGCGGGAGTGCAGATACGCAGTATTTT.

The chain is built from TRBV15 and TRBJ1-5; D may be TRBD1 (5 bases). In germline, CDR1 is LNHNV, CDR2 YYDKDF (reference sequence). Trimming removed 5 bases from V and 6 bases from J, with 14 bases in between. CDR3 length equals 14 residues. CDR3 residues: CATSWSSGGQPQHF. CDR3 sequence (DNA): TGTGCCACCAGCTGGAGCTCGGGGGGTCAGCCCCAGCATTTT.

For the CDR3, the DNA is TGTGCCAGCAGTATCTACAGGGGATTGGGGCAGTACTTC. This codes for CASSIYRGLGQYF. V gene TRBV6-6 combines with J gene TRBJ2-7; 7 positions match TRBD1. The CDR3 totals 13 residues. Germline CDR1 MNHNY, CDR2 SVGAGI (reference sequence). After removal of 5 bases from V and 9 bases from J, the junction contained 10 bases not matched to a gene.

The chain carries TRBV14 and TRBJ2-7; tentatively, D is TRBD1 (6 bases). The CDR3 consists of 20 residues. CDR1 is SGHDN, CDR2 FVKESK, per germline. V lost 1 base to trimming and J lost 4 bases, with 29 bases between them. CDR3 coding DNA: TGTGCCAGCAGCCAAGTATTCGGAGCAGGGGTTGCGACCCCCTTTTACGAGCAGTACTTC. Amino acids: CASSQVFGAGVATPFYEQYF.

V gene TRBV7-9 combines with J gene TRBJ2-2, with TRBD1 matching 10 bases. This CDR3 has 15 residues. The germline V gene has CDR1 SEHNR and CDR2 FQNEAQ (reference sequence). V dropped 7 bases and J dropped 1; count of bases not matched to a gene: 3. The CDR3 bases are TGTGCCAGCACCCGGGACAGGGGGAACACCGGGGAGCTGTTTTTT. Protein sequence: CASTRDRGNTGELFF.

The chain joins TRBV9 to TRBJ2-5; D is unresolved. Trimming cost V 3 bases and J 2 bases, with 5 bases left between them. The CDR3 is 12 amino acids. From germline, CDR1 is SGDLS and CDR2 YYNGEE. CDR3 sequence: CASSARQETQYF. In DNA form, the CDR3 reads TGTGCCAGCAGCGCGCGACAAGAGACCCAGTACTTC.

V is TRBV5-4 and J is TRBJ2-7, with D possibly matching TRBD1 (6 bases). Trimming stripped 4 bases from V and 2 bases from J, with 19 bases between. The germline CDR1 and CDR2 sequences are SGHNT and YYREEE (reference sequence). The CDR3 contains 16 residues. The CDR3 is CASSLPGQPKPYEQYF. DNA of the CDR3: TGTGCCAGCAGCCTACCCGGACAGCCGAAACCCTACGAGCAGTACTTC.

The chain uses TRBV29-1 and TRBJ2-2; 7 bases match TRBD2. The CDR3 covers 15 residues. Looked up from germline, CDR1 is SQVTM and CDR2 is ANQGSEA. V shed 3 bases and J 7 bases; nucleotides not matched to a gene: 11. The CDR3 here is CSVDSGAGVSGELFF. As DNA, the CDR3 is TGCAGCGTTGATTCTGGGGCGGGAGTGAGCGGGGAGCTGTTTTTT.

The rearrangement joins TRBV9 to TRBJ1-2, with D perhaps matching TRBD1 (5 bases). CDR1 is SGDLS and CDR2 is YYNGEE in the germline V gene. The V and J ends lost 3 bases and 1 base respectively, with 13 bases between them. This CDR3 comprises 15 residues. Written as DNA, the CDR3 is TGTGCCAGCAGCGGAGATCCGGGGGTTAACTATGGCTACACCTTC. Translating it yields CASSGDPGVNYGYTF.

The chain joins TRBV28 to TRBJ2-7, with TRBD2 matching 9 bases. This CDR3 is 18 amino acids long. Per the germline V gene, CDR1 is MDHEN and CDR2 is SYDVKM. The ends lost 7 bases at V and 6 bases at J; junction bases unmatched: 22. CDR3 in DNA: TGTGCCAGCATCCCTTTAGCGGGAGCCCCAATAAAATTCTCCGAGCAGTACTTC. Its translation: CASIPLAGAPIKFSEQYF. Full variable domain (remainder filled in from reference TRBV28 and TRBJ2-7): DVKVTQSSRYLVKRTGEKVFLECVQDMDHENMFWYRQDPGLGLRLIYFSYDVKMKEKGDIPEGYSVSREKKERFSLILESASTNQTSMYLCASIPLAGAPIKFSEQYFGPGTRLTVT.

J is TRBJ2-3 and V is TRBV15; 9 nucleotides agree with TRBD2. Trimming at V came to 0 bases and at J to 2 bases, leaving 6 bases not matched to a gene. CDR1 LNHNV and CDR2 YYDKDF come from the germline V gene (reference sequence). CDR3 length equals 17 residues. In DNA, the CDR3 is TGTGCCACCAGCAGAGATAACCTAGCGGGACCCACAGATACGCAGTATTTT. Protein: CATSRDNLAGPTDTQYF. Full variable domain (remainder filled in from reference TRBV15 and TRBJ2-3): DAMVIQNPRYQVTQFGKPVTLSCSQTLNHNVMYWYQQKSSQAPKLLFHYYDKDFNNEADTPDNFQSRRPNTSFCFLDIRSPGLGDTAMYLCATSRDNLAGPTDTQYFGPGTRLTVL.

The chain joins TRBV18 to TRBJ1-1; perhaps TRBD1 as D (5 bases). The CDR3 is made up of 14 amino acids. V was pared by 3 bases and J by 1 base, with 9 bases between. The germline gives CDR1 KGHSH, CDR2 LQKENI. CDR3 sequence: CASSPGQSNTEAFF. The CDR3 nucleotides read TGTGCCAGCTCACCGGGGCAGTCGAACACTGAAGCTTTCTTT. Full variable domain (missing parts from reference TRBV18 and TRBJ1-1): NAGVMQNPRHLVRRRGQEARLRCSPMKGHSHVYWYRQLPEEGLKFMVYLQKENIIDESGMPKERFSAEFPKEGPSILRIQQVVRGDSAAYFCASSPGQSNTEAFFGQGTRLTVV.

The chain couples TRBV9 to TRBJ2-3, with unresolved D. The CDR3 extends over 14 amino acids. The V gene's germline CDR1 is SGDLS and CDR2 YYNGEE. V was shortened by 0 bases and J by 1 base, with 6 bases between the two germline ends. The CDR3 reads CASSVGLRTDTQYF. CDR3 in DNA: TGTGCCAGCAGCGTAGGGCTTCGCACAGATACGCAGTATTTT.

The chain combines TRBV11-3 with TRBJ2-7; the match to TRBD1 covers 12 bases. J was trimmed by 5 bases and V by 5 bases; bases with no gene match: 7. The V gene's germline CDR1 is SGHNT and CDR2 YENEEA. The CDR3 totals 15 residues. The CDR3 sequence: CASSLTGTGGHEQYF. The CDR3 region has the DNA TGTGCCAGCAGCCTCACCGGGACAGGGGGCCACGAGCAGTACTTC.

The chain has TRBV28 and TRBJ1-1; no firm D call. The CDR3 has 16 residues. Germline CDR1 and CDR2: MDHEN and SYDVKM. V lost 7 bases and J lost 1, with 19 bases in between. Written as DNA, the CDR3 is TGTGCCAGCACCCTTTCGCCCGGATCAGGGAACACTGAAGCTTTCTTT. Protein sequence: CASTLSPGSGNTEAFF.

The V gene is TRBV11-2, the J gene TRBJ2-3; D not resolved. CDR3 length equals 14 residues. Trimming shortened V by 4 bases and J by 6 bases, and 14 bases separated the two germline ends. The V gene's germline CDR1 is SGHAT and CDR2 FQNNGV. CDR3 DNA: TGTGCCAGCAGCTCGAGGATTGGAGCCGATACGCAGTATTTT. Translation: CASSSRIGADTQYF.

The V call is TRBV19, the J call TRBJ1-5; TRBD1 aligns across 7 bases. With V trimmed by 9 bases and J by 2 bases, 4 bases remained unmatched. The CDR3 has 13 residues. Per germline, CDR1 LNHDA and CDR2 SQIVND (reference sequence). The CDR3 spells CASQGERNQPQHF. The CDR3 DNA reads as TGTGCCAGCCAGGGGGAACGCAATCAGCCCCAGCATTTT.

DNA for the CDR3: TGTGCCAGCACCCAAACAGGACAATTAAGTTCGGCTAATGAAAAACTGTTTTTT. This codes for CASTQTGQLSSANEKLFF. The rearrangement links TRBV7-9 to TRBJ1-4; weak D call: TRBD1 (5 bases). V shed 7 bases and J shed 3 bases, with 24 bases lying between them. The CDR3 loop spans 18 amino acids. Germline lookup yields CDR1 SEHNR and CDR2 FQNEAQ (reference sequence).

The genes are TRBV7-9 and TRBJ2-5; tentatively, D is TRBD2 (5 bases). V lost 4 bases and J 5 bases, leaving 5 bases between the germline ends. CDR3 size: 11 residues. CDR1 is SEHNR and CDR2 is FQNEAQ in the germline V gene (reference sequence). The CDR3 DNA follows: TGTGCCAGCAGCTCGGGGGAGACCCAGTACTTC. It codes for CASSSGETQYF. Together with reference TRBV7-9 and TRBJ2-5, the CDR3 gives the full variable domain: DTGVSQNPRHKITKRGQNVTFRCDPISEHNRLYWYRQTLGQGPEFLTYFQNEAQLEKSRLLSDRFSAERPKGSFSTLEIQRTEQGDSAMYLCASSSGETQYFGPGTRLLVL.

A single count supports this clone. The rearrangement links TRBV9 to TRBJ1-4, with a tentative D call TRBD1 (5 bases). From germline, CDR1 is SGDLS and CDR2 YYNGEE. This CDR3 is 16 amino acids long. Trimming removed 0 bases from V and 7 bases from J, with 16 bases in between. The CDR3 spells CASSVEGVGRGEKLFF. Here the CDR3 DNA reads TGTGCCAGCAGCGTAGAAGGGGTGGGGCGCGGTGAAAAACTGTTTTTT.

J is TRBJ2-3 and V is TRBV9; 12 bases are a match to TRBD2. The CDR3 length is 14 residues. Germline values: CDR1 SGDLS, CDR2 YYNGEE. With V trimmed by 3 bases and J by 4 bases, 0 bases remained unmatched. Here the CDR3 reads CASSGLAGADTQYF. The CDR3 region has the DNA TGTGCCAGCAGCGGACTAGCGGGAGCAGATACGCAGTATTTT.

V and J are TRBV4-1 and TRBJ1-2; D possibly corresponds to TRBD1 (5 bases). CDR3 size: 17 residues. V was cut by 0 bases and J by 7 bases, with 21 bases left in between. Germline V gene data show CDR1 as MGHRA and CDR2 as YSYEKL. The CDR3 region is CASSQEGARQFLGGYTF. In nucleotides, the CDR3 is TGCGCCAGCAGCCAAGAAGGTGCGCGACAGTTCCTGGGTGGCTACACCTTC.

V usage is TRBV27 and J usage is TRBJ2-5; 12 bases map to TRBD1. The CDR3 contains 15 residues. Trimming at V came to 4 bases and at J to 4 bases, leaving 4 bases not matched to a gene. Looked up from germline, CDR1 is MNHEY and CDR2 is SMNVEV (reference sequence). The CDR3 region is CASSSGTGGVETQYF. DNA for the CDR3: TGTGCCAGCAGTTCGGGGACAGGGGGCGTAGAGACCCAGTACTTC.

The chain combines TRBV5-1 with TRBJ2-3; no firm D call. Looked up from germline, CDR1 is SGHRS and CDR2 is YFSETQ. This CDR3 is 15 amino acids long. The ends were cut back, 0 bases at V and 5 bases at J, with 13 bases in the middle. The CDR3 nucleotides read TGCGCCAGCAGCTTGGAGCCGGCACTATTAGATACGCAGTATTTT. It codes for CASSLEPALLDTQYF.

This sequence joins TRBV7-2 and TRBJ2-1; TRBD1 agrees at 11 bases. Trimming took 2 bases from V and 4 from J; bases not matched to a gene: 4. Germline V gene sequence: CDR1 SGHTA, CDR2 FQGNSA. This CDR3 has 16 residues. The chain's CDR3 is CASSLKGTGGYNEQFF. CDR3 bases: TGTGCCAGCAGCTTAAAAGGGACAGGGGGTTACAATGAGCAGTTCTTC.

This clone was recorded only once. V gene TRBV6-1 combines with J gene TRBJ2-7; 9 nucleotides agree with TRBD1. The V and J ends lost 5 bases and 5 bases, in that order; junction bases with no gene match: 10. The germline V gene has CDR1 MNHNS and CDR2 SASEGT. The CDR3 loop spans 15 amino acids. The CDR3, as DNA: TGTGCCAGCAGTCTTCGACCCGGGACAGGGAACGAGCAGTACTTC. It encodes CASSLRPGTGNEQYF.

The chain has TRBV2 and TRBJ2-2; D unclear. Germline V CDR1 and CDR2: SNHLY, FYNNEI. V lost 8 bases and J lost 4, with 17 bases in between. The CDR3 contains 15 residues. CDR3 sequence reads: CASSMTSLGTGELFF. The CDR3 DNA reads TGTGCCAGCTCAATGACAAGCCTTGGCACCGGGGAGCTGTTTTTT.

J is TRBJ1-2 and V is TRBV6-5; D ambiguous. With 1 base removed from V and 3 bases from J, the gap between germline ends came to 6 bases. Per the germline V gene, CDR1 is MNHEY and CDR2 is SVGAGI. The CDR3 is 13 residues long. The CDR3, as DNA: TGTGCCAGCAGTTACTTCTCAGACTATGGCTACACCTTC. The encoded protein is CASSYFSDYGYTF.